The 10 T cell receptor beta chains below all came from one sample that was sequenced in a study of blood T cell repertoires in COVID-19. TCRdb keeps only in-frame clones here, not all; method: immunoSEQ multiplex PCR. In the table there are approximately 460,000 clones, 89% of which are singletons. Sequenced: peripheral blood. The origin of the receptors is a man between 18 and 29 years old with COVID-19, enrolled during active disease.

This sequence joins TRBV3-1 (or the pseudogene TRBV3-2) and TRBJ1-5, with TRBD1 identical over 8 bases. CDR3 length: 14 residues. CDR1 is LGHDT and CDR2 is YNNKEL in the germline V gene (reference sequence). Trimming at V came to 4 bases and at J to 7 bases, leaving 6 bases not matched to a gene. CDR3: CASSLRTGIQPQHF. As DNA, the CDR3 is TGTGCCAGCAGCCTAAGGACAGGGATCCAGCCCCAGCATTTT.

The chain is built from TRBV3-1 (or the pseudogene TRBV3-2) and TRBJ2-7; 9 bases fit TRBD1. This CDR3 spans 14 amino acids. Germline trimming cut 5 bases from V and 6 bases from J; bases unmatched to any gene: 8. The V gene's germline CDR1 is LGHDT and CDR2 YNNKEL (reference sequence). DNA of the CDR3: TGTGCCAGCAGCACGACAGGGGGGGAGGGCGAGCAGTACTTC. Translating gives CASSTTGGEGEQYF.

This chain joins TRBV7-3 and TRBJ2-1, with TRBD2 matching over 14 bases. The CDR3 has 16 amino acids. V was clipped by 0 bases and J by 8 bases; unmatched bases: 3. Germline-derived CDR1 and CDR2 are SGHTA and FQGTGA. This CDR3 reads CASSLTTSGREDEQFF. DNA for the CDR3: TGTGCCAGCAGCTTAACGACTAGCGGGAGGGAGGATGAGCAGTTCTTC.

V usage is TRBV7-9 and J usage is TRBJ1-5; tentative D call: TRBD1 (5 bases). This CDR3 spans 15 amino acids. The ends were cut back, 4 bases at V and 2 bases at J, with 12 bases in the middle. Germline V gene sequence: CDR1 SEHNR, CDR2 FQNEAQ (reference sequence). The CDR3 nucleotides are TGTGCCAGCAGCTGGGGGGGAGAGGGCAATCAGCCCCAGCATTTT. This sequence encodes CASSWGGEGNQPQHF.

V gene TRBV11-2 combines with J gene TRBJ2-3; no clear D gene. CDR1 and CDR2 (germline): SGHAT, FQNNGV. With 4 bases removed from V and 0 bases from J, the gap between germline ends came to 14 bases. The CDR3 has 16 residues. CDR3 amino acids: CASSSPRLISTDTQYF. CDR3 DNA sequence: TGTGCCAGCAGCTCCCCGCGATTAATCAGCACAGATACGCAGTATTTT. The full variable domain, its missing parts supplied by reference TRBV11-2 and TRBJ2-3, is EAGVAQSPRYKIIEKRQSVAFWCNPISGHATLYWYQQILGQGPKLLIQFQNNGVVDDSQLPKDRFSAERLKGVDSTLKIQPAKLEDSAVYLCASSSPRLISTDTQYFGPGTRLTVL.

The table lists this clone with a count of one. This sequence joins TRBV5-1 and TRBJ1-2; 10 nucleotides align to TRBD1. Germline CDR1 is SGHRS and CDR2 is YFSETQ. The CDR3 runs 13 residues. With V trimmed by 4 bases and J by 7 bases, 4 bases remained unmatched. As DNA, the CDR3 is TGCGCCAGCAGCGGCGACAGGGGGCCTGGCTACACCTTC. Its protein is CASSGDRGPGYTF. Full variable domain (remainder filled in from reference TRBV5-1 and TRBJ1-2): KAGVTQTPRYLIKTRGQQVTLSCSPISGHRSVSWYQQTPGQGLQFLFEYFSETQRNKGNFPGRFSGRQFSNSRSEMNVSTLELGDSALYLCASSGDRGPGYTFGSGTRLTVV.

In DNA, the CDR3 is TGTGCCAGCAAAGACTACACTGAAGCTTTCTTT. Translation gives CASKDYTEAFF. The rearrangement uses TRBV6-5 and TRBJ1-1; D unclear. This CDR3 contains 11 residues. The germline gives CDR1 MNHEY, CDR2 SVGAGI. Trimming took off 7 bases at V and 3 bases at J, with 6 bases between the two ends.

The chain is built from TRBV5-1 and TRBJ2-7; 8 positions match TRBD1. V trimming: 4 bases; J trimming: 0 bases; junction bases outside the gene matches: 9. This CDR3 has 16 amino acids. CDR1 is SGHRS, CDR2 YFSETQ, per germline. This CDR3 reads CASSRGTGGSSYEQYF. The CDR3 nucleotides are TGCGCCAGCAGCAGAGGGACAGGTGGTTCCTCCTACGAGCAGTACTTC.

This clone was observed a few times. This sequence joins TRBV10-1 and TRBJ1-4; D is ambiguous. Trimming pared 3 bases from V and 10 bases from J, leaving 21 bases between. CDR1 is WNHNN, CDR2 SYGVQD, per germline (reference sequence). CDR3 length: 16 residues. CDR3 sequence (DNA): TGCGCCAGCAGTGAACGGAAGATTGTGTTTGGAGGAAAACTGTTTTTT. Protein product: CASSERKIVFGGKLFF.

In its sample, this clone was seen a few times. The chain has TRBV2 and TRBJ2-1; 12 bases fit TRBD2. Trimming at V came to 10 bases and at J to 7 bases, leaving 8 bases not matched to a gene. The CDR3 sequence is 14 residues long. Per the germline V gene, CDR1 is SNHLY and CDR2 is FYNNEI. Here the CDR3 reads CATKTSGSFNEQFF. CDR3 sequence (DNA): TGTGCCACCAAGACTAGCGGGAGTTTTAATGAGCAGTTCTTC.